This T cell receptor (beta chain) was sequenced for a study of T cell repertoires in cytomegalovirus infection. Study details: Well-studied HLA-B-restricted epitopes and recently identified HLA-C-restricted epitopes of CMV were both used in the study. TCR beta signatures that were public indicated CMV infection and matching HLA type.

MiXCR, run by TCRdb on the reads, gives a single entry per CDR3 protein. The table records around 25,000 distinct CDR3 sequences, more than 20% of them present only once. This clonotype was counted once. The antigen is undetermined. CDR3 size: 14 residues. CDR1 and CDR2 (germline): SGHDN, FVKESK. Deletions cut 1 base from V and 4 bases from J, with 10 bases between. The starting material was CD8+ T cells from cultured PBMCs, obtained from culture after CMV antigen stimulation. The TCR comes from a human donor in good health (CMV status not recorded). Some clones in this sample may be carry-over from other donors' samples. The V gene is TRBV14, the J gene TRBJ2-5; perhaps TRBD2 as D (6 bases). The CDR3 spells CASSQGWRGETQYF. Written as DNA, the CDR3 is TGTGCCAGCAGCCAAGGGTGGAGGGGAGAGACCCAGTACTTC.